The entry below describes one T cell receptor (beta chain). Antigen: not known. The entry originates in a study of cytomegalovirus exposure and HLA in healthy donors. Study details: The approximately 120 validation repertoires used the same platform as the roughly 670 first-cohort repertoires, a later analysis reported.

Sequencing was performed with immunoSEQ multiplex PCR; in TCRdb, only in-frame clones are kept and a portion is missing. The table has about 240,000 clones, approximately 83% seen once. Broader study findings: The TCR clusters that emerged in the first cohort tended, a later analysis found, to co-occur in the approximately 130 validation repertoires. There were around 160 TCR beta chains listed as cytomegalovirus-associated. Cytomegalovirus status was reportedly diagnosed by the classifier with high specificity and sensitivity.

The receptor was isolated from a woman under 40 in good health and CMV-seropositive. Sequences were obtained from PBMCs.

CDR3 in amino acids: CASAGRAPETQYF. For the CDR3, the DNA is TGTGCTAGTGCTGGGCGGGCACCAGAGACCCAGTACTTC. The chain recombines TRBV12-5 with TRBJ2-5; D is perhaps TRBD2 (5 bases). This CDR3 has 13 amino acids. The germline V gene encodes CDR1 LGHNT and CDR2 FRNRAP. Trimming left V 7 bases short and J 4 bases short, with 13 bases between.